Below are 21 T cell receptor beta chains sequenced from a single sample in a study of blood T cell repertoires in COVID-19 (dated by TCRdb to the early 2020s). Library method: the immunoSEQ multiplex PCR assay. In TCRdb, the immuneACCESS table is reduced to in-frame sequences with V and J assigned. These tables do not hold every clone; where another copy was compared, an unresolved V gene accounts for under half, and the others remain unexplained. Here the sample has 70,000 to 85,000 clones; about 88% occur a single time. Less than 3% of the sample belongs to the ten largest clones. Sequencing was done on a sample of peripheral blood. The receptors originated from a man between 70 and 80 years old with active or convalescent COVID-19.

The chain employs TRBV11-3 and TRBJ2-1; TRBD2 matches 8 bases. The CDR3 runs 16 residues. CDR1 is SGHNT and CDR2 is YENEEA in the germline V gene. Unmatched junction bases numbered 9, after V lost 4 bases and J lost 4 bases. This CDR3 reads CASSSEGGRSYNEQFF. The CDR3 DNA sequence: TGTGCCAGCAGCTCCGAGGGCGGGAGGAGTTACAATGAGCAGTTCTTC.

The chain carries TRBV5-6 and TRBJ1-3; no firm D call. Germline lookup yields CDR1 SGHDT and CDR2 YYEEEE. The CDR3 is 16 residues long. Deletions cut 0 bases from V and 0 bases from J, with 10 bases between. CDR3 bases: TGTGCCAGCAGCTTGGGAGTCGATAGCTCTGGAAACACCATATATTTT. Protein sequence: CASSLGVDSSGNTIYF.

The chain couples TRBV28 to TRBJ2-5; 14 bases line up with TRBD2. Germline V gene sequence: CDR1 MDHEN, CDR2 SYDVKM. CDR3 length equals 22 residues. J was trimmed by 6 bases and V by 2 bases; bases with no gene match: 23. For the CDR3, the DNA is TGTGCCAGCAGTTTAACTGGGACTAGCGGGAGCGGAGTGGCACTTTGGTTGAAGACCCAGTACTTC. This sequence encodes CASSLTGTSGSGVALWLKTQYF. Variable domain in full (rest from reference TRBV28 and TRBJ2-5): DVKVTQSSRYLVKRTGEKVFLECVQDMDHENMFWYRQDPGLGLRLIYFSYDVKMKEKGDIPEGYSVSREKKERFSLILESASTNQTSMYLCASSLTGTSGSGVALWLKTQYFGPGTRLLVL.

V usage is TRBV5-4 and J usage is TRBJ1-6; 8 bases are shared with TRBD1. CDR3 size: 17 residues. Germline trimming cut 4 bases from V and 8 bases from J; bases unmatched to any gene: 14. The V gene's germline CDR1 is SGHNT and CDR2 YYREEE (reference sequence). This chain's CDR3 is CASSTDGGQGAYSPLHF. The CDR3 DNA follows: TGTGCCAGCAGCACCGATGGCGGGCAGGGGGCTTATTCACCCCTCCACTTT.

This chain links TRBV7-2 with TRBJ1-5, with 7 bases fitting TRBD1. Per the germline V gene, CDR1 is SGHTA and CDR2 is FQGNSA. This CDR3 comprises 16 residues. Unmatched junction bases numbered 8, after V lost 1 base and J lost 5 bases. The CDR3 sequence is CASSLVGQGGDQPQHF. The CDR3 nucleotides read TGTGCCAGCAGCTTAGTTGGTCAGGGGGGCGATCAGCCCCAGCATTTT.

This rearrangement joins TRBV3-1 (or the pseudogene TRBV3-2) to TRBJ1-2, with D possibly being TRBD1 (5 bases). Trimming took 4 bases from V and 0 from J, leaving 12 bases between them. Germline assignment: CDR1 LGHDT and CDR2 YNNKEL (reference sequence). The CDR3 contains 15 residues. CDR3 nucleotides: TGTGCCAGCAGCCCGACAGCAACCACTAACTATGGCTACACCTTC. Translation gives CASSPTATTNYGYTF.

The chain carries TRBV6-1 and TRBJ2-3, with 10 bases matching TRBD1. The CDR3 covers 16 residues. From germline, CDR1 is MNHNS and CDR2 SASEGT. The J segment lost 5 bases and the V segment lost 4 bases, leaving 9 bases of the junction unmatched. Here the CDR3 reads CASSVMSTGGKDTQYF. The DNA for the CDR3 is TGTGCCAGCAGTGTGATGTCGACAGGGGGCAAAGATACGCAGTATTTT.

The V and J genes are TRBV7-6 and TRBJ2-2, with 8 positions matching TRBD1. CDR3 length: 16 residues. Germline V gene lookup returns CDR1 SGHVS and CDR2 FNYEAQ. The J segment lost 0 bases and the V segment lost 5 bases, leaving 5 bases of the junction unmatched. CDR3 DNA sequence: TGTGCCAGCAGCAACCCACAGGGGGCGAACACCGGGGAGCTGTTTTTT. This sequence encodes CASSNPQGANTGELFF.

This clone was observed a single time. The J gene is TRBJ1-1, the V gene TRBV5-1; D gene uncertain. In germline, CDR1 is SGHRS, CDR2 YFSETQ. The length of the CDR3 is 13 residues. Trimming left V 1 base short and J 3 bases short, with 7 bases between. The CDR3 loop reads CASSLTAYTEAFF. The CDR3 nucleotides read TGCGCCAGCAGCTTGACAGCTTACACTGAAGCTTTCTTT.

The chain employs TRBV7-8 and TRBJ1-1, with D uncertain. CDR3 length: 16 residues. Per the germline V gene, CDR1 is SGHVS and CDR2 is FQNEAQ. The ends were cut back, 5 bases at V and 3 bases at J, with 19 bases in the middle. As DNA, the CDR3 is TGTGCCAGCAGCGACCCACGGGGTGGCGCCGACACTGAAGCTTTCTTT. Amino acids: CASSDPRGGADTEAFF.

The rearrangement links TRBV5-1 to TRBJ1-4; a weak D match, TRBD1 (6 bases). Trimming removed 1 base from V and 2 bases from J, with 9 bases in between. The germline V gene has CDR1 SGHRS and CDR2 YFSETQ. The CDR3 is 15 residues long. The CDR3, as DNA: TGCGCCAGCAGCTTGTTTACAGGGACTAATGAAAAACTGTTTTTT. It encodes CASSLFTGTNEKLFF.

This chain links TRBV11-2 with TRBJ2-5; D ambiguous. Between the trimmed V and J ends, which lost 1 base and 5 bases, there was a span of 5 bases. The CDR3 runs 12 residues. Per germline, CDR1 SGHAT and CDR2 FQNNGV. The CDR3 DNA reads TGTGCCAGCAGCTTAGCCGGTGAGACCCAGTACTTC. Protein product: CASSLAGETQYF.

The J gene is TRBJ1-5, the V gene TRBV16; 11 positions agree with TRBD1. Germline V gives CDR1 KGHSY, CDR2 FQNENV. This CDR3 contains 15 residues. Trimming took 4 bases from V and 7 from J; bases not matched to a gene: 6. CDR3 in amino acids: CASSLSGQGEQPQHF. The CDR3 nucleotides read TGTGCCAGCAGCCTATCGGGACAGGGGGAACAGCCCCAGCATTTT. The entire variable domain, with the rest obtained from reference TRBV16 and TRBJ1-5, is as follows: GEEVAQTPKHLVRGEGQKAKLYCAPIKGHSYVFWYQQVLKNEFKFLISFQNENVFDETGMPKERFSAKCLPNSPCSLEIQATKLEDSAVYFCASSLSGQGEQPQHFGDGTRLSIL.

In its sample, this clone was seen once. This chain's CDR3 is CASSNQATWAQYF. The CDR3 region has the DNA TGTGCCAGCAGCAATCAAGCGACGTGGGCCCAGTACTTC. The J gene is TRBJ2-5, the V gene TRBV7-9; D call uncertain. The V end was cut by 5 bases, the J end by 9 bases, with 16 bases between. The CDR3 spans 13 residues. Per germline, CDR1 SEHNR and CDR2 FQNEAQ (reference sequence).

In its sample, this clone was seen once. The J gene is TRBJ2-2, the V gene TRBV2, with TRBD2 matching over 9 bases. From germline, CDR1 is SNHLY and CDR2 FYNNEI. This CDR3 has 11 amino acids. V lost 6 bases and J lost 13; bases outside the gene matches: 3. This chain's CDR3 is CASRSGGWLFF. CDR3 in DNA: TGTGCCAGCAGGAGCGGGGGGTGGCTGTTTTTT.

This rearrangement joins TRBV30 to TRBJ1-1; TRBD1 aligns across 8 bases. Germline V gives CDR1 GTSNPN, CDR2 SVGIG (reference sequence). V gave up 3 bases and J gave up 3 bases; unmatched junction bases: 3. This CDR3 comprises 13 residues. The CDR3 sequence is CAWRNRGDTEAFF. The CDR3 nucleotides are TGTGCCTGGAGAAACAGGGGGGACACTGAAGCTTTCTTT.

This clone was found once. The gene calls are TRBV30 and TRBJ2-7, with TRBD2 as a possible D gene (6 bases). This CDR3 region has 13 residues. V lost 1 base and J 4 bases, leaving 11 bases between the germline ends. Germline loops: CDR1 GTSNPN, CDR2 SVGIG (reference sequence). In DNA, the CDR3 is TGTGCCTGGAGTGCCGACGGGAGATACGAGCAGTACTTC. Its translation: CAWSADGRYEQYF.

The rearrangement uses TRBV19 and TRBJ1-5, with D perhaps matching TRBD1 (6 bases). Germline V lookup: CDR1 LNHDA, CDR2 SQIVND (reference sequence). The CDR3 is 14 residues long. Trimming shortened V by 4 bases and J by 4 bases, and 11 bases separated the two germline ends. The CDR3 DNA sequence: TGTGCCAGTAGTACCACAGGGCCGAATCAGCCCCAGCATTTT. It codes for CASSTTGPNQPQHF.

The CDR3 DNA sequence: TGTGCCAGCCGATACCAGCGGGAGGCGTCCTACGAGCAGTACTTC. Translation: CASRYQREASYEQYF. The rearrangement links TRBV28 to TRBJ2-7; 9 positions agree with TRBD2. The V gene end was trimmed by 8 bases and the J gene end by 1 base; junction bases not matched to a gene: 9. The CDR3 totals 15 residues. Germline V gene sequence: CDR1 MDHEN, CDR2 SYDVKM.

This chain connects TRBV11-3 to TRBJ2-5; the match to TRBD2 covers 7 bases. The CDR3 covers 13 residues. Germline lookup yields CDR1 SGHNT and CDR2 YENEEA. With V trimmed by 3 bases and J by 8 bases, 6 bases remained unmatched. The CDR3 loop reads CASSLGGKRTQYF. The CDR3 DNA sequence: TGTGCCAGCAGCTTGGGAGGGAAGAGAACCCAGTACTTC.

The J gene is TRBJ2-3, the V gene TRBV4-1; D is undetermined. The CDR3 sequence is 16 residues long. Trimming removed 0 bases at V and 1 base at J, with 11 bases between. From germline, CDR1 is MGHRA and CDR2 YSYEKL. The CDR3 is CASSQDSGLGTDTQYF. The CDR3 bases are TGCGCCAGCAGCCAAGATTCGGGTTTAGGCACAGATACGCAGTATTTT.